The subject of this entry is one T cell receptor (beta chain). The sample originates from a study of blood T cells in healthy people across ages. Trimming took 8 bases from V and 4 from J; bases not matched to a gene: 4. CDR3 length: 14 amino acids. The germline CDR1 and CDR2 sequences are SGHTA and FQGNSA. Using a J-beta primer mix together with a sample-barcoded 5' primer, a second PCR was run for roughly 7 to 11 cycles. Via MiXCR, TCRdb re-called the 5' RACE reads, giving one row per CDR3 protein. This table has about 1.1 million distinct CDR3 sequences, more than 30% appearing once. V is TRBV7-2 and J is TRBJ2-1, with 11 bases fitting TRBD2. This TCR was recovered from a man younger than 30 in good health. The specimen sequenced was blood. The CDR3 reads CASGLAGAYNEQFF. The CDR3 DNA sequence: TGTGCCAGCGGACTAGCGGGCGCTTACAATGAGCAGTTCTTC.